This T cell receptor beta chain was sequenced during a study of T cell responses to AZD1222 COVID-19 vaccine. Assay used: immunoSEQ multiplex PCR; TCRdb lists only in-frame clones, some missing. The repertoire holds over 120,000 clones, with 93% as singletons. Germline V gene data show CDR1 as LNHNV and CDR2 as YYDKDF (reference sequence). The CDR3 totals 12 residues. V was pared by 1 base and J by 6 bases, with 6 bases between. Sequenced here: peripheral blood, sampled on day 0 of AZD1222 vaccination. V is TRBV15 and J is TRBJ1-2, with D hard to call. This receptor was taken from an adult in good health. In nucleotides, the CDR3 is TGTGCCACCAGCAGAGTAAACAATGGCTACACCTTC. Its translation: CATSRVNNGYTF.